Given below is one TCR beta chain in context. The sample comes from a study of cytomegalovirus exposure and HLA in healthy donors. Study background: Researchers found that under 90% of a few hundred genotyped donors fell within the Caucasian-associated ancestry cluster.

The PCR was carried out with 60 Vbeta primers and 13 Jbeta primers. Sequencing was performed with immunoSEQ multiplex PCR; in TCRdb, only in-frame clones are kept and a portion is missing. Counted here are some 140,000 clones, roughly three fifths occurring once; the ten biggest clones make up 2% to 3%. Germline CDR1 SGHNT, CDR2 YYREEE (reference sequence). This CDR3 is 16 amino acids long. The J segment lost 3 bases and the V segment lost 4 bases, leaving 4 bases of the junction unmatched. Specimen: PBMCs. The origin of this receptor is a woman in her 40s in good health and CMV-seronegative. V usage is TRBV5-4 and J usage is TRBJ2-2; 12 bases are shared with TRBD2. CDR3 protein: CASSQGLAGYTGELFF. The CDR3 bases are TGTGCCAGCAGCCAGGGACTAGCGGGTTACACCGGGGAGCTGTTTTTT.